What follows are 32 T cell receptor beta chains derived from one specimen sequenced in a study of graft-versus-host responses after intestinal transplantation. No antigen has been identified for these receptors. Only in-frame clones appear in the TCRdb table, and some are missing; sequencing was by immunoSEQ multiplex PCR. The sample shows about 86,000 clones, 88% of them seen only once. The sequencing used unstimulated CD4+ T cells sorted from spleen or lymph node cells, collected before transplant. The receptors were sampled from a human donor who was the organ donor for an intestinal transplant.

The chain links TRBV7-3 to TRBJ1-2, with D possibly being TRBD1 (6 bases). Trimming removed 4 bases at V and 11 bases at J, with 17 bases between. The CDR3 spans 13 residues. CDR1 is SGHTA and CDR2 is FQGTGA in the germline V gene. This CDR3 is CASSSQGVVGYTF. CDR3 coding DNA: TGTGCCAGCAGCTCACAGGGAGTAGTTGGATACACCTTC.

This chain connects TRBV4-2 to TRBJ1-4, with D possibly TRBD1 on 5 matching bases. Trimming pared 4 bases from V and 4 bases from J, leaving 10 bases between. This CDR3 is 14 amino acids long. Germline values: CDR1 LGHNA, CDR2 YNFKEQ. CDR3 coding DNA: TGTGCCAGCAGCCCGGCGGGGGTTAATGAAAAACTGTTTTTT. This encodes CASSPAGVNEKLFF.

The rearrangement links TRBV11-1 to TRBJ2-7, with 7 bases matching TRBD1. Per germline, CDR1 SGHAT and CDR2 FQDESV (reference sequence). Losses at the gene ends were 6 bases for V and 1 base for J; bases not matched to a gene: 3. The CDR3 extends over 13 amino acids. CDR3 sequence (DNA): TGTGCCAGCAGTCGGGGACAGTCCTACGAGCAGTACTTC. Translation gives CASSRGQSYEQYF.

The chain is built from TRBV11-3 and TRBJ2-6; TRBD1 matches 11 bases. The CDR3 sequence is 17 residues long. Looked up from germline, CDR1 is SGHNT and CDR2 is YENEEA. Trimming removed 8 bases from V and 1 base from J; junction bases left unmatched: 7. CDR3 sequence (DNA): TGTGCCAGCGGGACAGGACAGGGGGCTTCTGGGGCCAACGTCCTGACTTTC. Translating it yields CASGTGQGASGANVLTF. Looking up the rest from reference TRBV11-3 and TRBJ2-6 gives the full variable domain: EAGVVQSPRYKIIEKKQPVAFWCNPISGHNTLYWYLQNLGQGPELLIRYENEEAVDDSQLPKDRFSAERLKGVDSTLKIQPAELGDSAVYLCASGTGQGASGANVLTFGAGSRLTVL.

This clone was found once. This rearrangement joins TRBV27 to TRBJ2-3; D unclear. V shed 3 bases and J shed 2 bases, with 6 bases lying between them. CDR3 length equals 13 residues. Per germline, CDR1 MNHEY and CDR2 SMNVEV (reference sequence). CDR3 DNA sequence: TGTGCCAGCAGTTTTGTACTCACAGATACGCAGTATTTT. It translates to CASSFVLTDTQYF.

The J gene is TRBJ1-3, the V gene TRBV30; D is uncertain. The V gene lost 2 bases and the J gene lost 0 bases, with 8 bases spanning the gap. Germline V gene sequence: CDR1 GTSNPN, CDR2 SVGIG (reference sequence). The CDR3 covers 14 residues. The CDR3 spells CAWSSGPSGNTIYF. The CDR3 bases are TGTGCCTGGAGTTCGGGTCCCTCTGGAAACACCATATATTTT.

The chain combines TRBV7-2 with TRBJ1-5, with D possibly being TRBD1 (5 bases). CDR1 SGHTA and CDR2 FQGNSA come from the germline V gene. With 3 bases removed from V and 3 bases from J, the gap between germline ends came to 9 bases. The CDR3 is 14 amino acids. In nucleotides, the CDR3 is TGTGCCAGCAGCTTCGCGGGACCCAATCAGCCCCAGCATTTT. Amino acid sequence: CASSFAGPNQPQHF.

The chain carries TRBV5-1 and TRBJ2-1; D perhaps matches TRBD2 (6 bases). The germline V gene has CDR1 SGHRS and CDR2 YFSETQ. The CDR3 sequence is 15 residues long. Between the trimmed V and J ends, which lost 7 bases and 3 bases, there was a span of 17 bases. CDR3 loop: CASSHPRDFYNEQFF. DNA of the CDR3: TGCGCCAGCTCTCATCCGAGGGACTTCTACAATGAGCAGTTCTTC.

This clone was counted a single time. The genes are TRBV13 and TRBJ1-4, with 11 nucleotides matching TRBD1. The CDR3 loop spans 15 amino acids. With V trimmed by 5 bases and J by 7 bases, 6 bases remained unmatched. Germline values: CDR1 PRHDT, CDR2 FYEKMQ (reference sequence). CDR3 coding DNA: TGTGCCAGCAGCCGGACCGGGACAGGGGGTGAAAAACTGTTTTTT. It is translated as CASSRTGTGGEKLFF.

The rearrangement uses TRBV19 and TRBJ2-5; 7 bases map to TRBD1. The V gene end was trimmed by 5 bases and the J gene end by 5 bases; junction bases not matched to a gene: 5. This CDR3 has 13 residues. Germline-derived CDR1 and CDR2 are LNHDA and SQIVND (reference sequence). This CDR3 is CASSETGLETQYF. In DNA, the CDR3 is TGTGCCAGTAGTGAGACAGGGCTGGAGACCCAGTACTTC.

CDR3 sequence: CATSRGGVSTNEKLFF. The CDR3 region has the DNA TGTGCCACCAGCAGAGGTGGAGTCTCAACTAATGAAAAACTGTTTTTT. The chain employs TRBV15 and TRBJ1-4, with unresolved D. The CDR3 has 16 amino acids. CDR1 and CDR2 (germline): LNHNV, YYDKDF (reference sequence). V was trimmed by 1 base and J by 0 bases, leaving 9 bases between them.

This CDR3 is CASSASATRETQYF. The DNA for the CDR3 is TGTGCCAGCAGTGCGTCAGCAACGAGGGAGACCCAGTACTTC. The rearrangement links TRBV6-1 to TRBJ2-5; D uncertain. The CDR3 has 14 residues. Per the germline V gene, CDR1 is MNHNS and CDR2 is SASEGT. V was clipped by 4 bases and J by 5 bases, with 14 bases between them.

This clone was seen more than once but under ten times. The chain carries TRBV7-9 and TRBJ2-7; D may be TRBD1 (6 bases). The germline gives CDR1 SEHNR, CDR2 FQNEAQ (reference sequence). V dropped 5 bases and J dropped 3 bases, with 14 bases sitting between them. This CDR3 is 14 amino acids long. CDR3 bases: TGTGCCAGCAGCCCGTCGGGACAAATCTACGAGCAGTACTTC. Translation gives CASSPSGQIYEQYF.

The chain joins TRBV4-2 to TRBJ1-1; 7 nucleotides agree with TRBD1. The CDR3 is made up of 12 amino acids. The V gene end was trimmed by 3 bases and the J gene end by 8 bases; junction bases not matched to a gene: 3. Germline assignment: CDR1 LGHNA and CDR2 YNFKEQ. CDR3 sequence (DNA): TGTGCCAGCAGCCAGCCGGGACAGGAAGCTTTCTTT. This translates into CASSQPGQEAFF.

The CDR3, as DNA: TGTGCCTGGACACAGGGGGCCGGGGAGCTGTTTTTT. Its protein is CAWTQGAGELFF. The genes are TRBV30 and TRBJ2-2; 8 bases fit TRBD1. The CDR3 consists of 12 residues. Germline V gene data show CDR1 as GTSNPN and CDR2 as SVGIG (reference sequence). V trimming: 4 bases; J trimming: 6 bases; junction bases outside the gene matches: 1.

The CDR3 DNA reads as TGCGCCAGCAGCGCCCGACAGGGGGCGATGTATCTGTACTTC. Encoded protein: CASSARQGAMYLYF. V gene TRBV5-1 combines with J gene TRBJ2-7, with TRBD1 identical over 10 bases. The junction had 13 bases not matched to a gene; V was cut back by 4 bases and J by 12 bases. The CDR3 runs to 14 residues. From germline, CDR1 is SGHRS and CDR2 YFSETQ.

The V and J genes are TRBV6-5 and TRBJ1-4, with D tentatively TRBD1 (6 bases). The germline V gene encodes CDR1 MNHEY and CDR2 SVGAGI. The CDR3 extends over 16 amino acids. With 2 bases removed from V and 4 bases from J, the gap between germline ends came to 14 bases. CDR3 sequence: CASSYGGAWGNEKLFF. CDR3 nucleotides: TGTGCCAGCAGTTACGGGGGCGCGTGGGGTAATGAAAAACTGTTTTTT.

This chain links TRBV30 with TRBJ1-1; a possible D gene is TRBD1 (5 bases). Germline CDR1 reads GTSNPN; CDR2 reads SVGIG (reference sequence). Trimming shortened V by 2 bases and J by 5 bases, and 9 bases separated the two germline ends. The CDR3 totals 12 residues. CDR3 amino acids: CAWSRRGTEAFF. For the CDR3, the DNA is TGTGCCTGGAGTAGGCGGGGGACTGAAGCTTTCTTT.

The genes are TRBV19 and TRBJ1-2, with 7 bases aligning to TRBD1. Trimming cost V 7 bases and J 5 bases; bases outside gene matches: 16. Looked up from germline, CDR1 is LNHDA and CDR2 is SQIVND (reference sequence). This CDR3 region has 16 residues. Here the CDR3 reads CASNRDAAGQVYGYTF. For the CDR3, the DNA is TGTGCCAGTAACCGGGACGCAGCCGGACAGGTTTATGGCTACACCTTC.

J is TRBJ2-4 and V is TRBV4-1; no clear D gene. Germline assignment: CDR1 MGHRA and CDR2 YSYEKL. The germline V and J ends were trimmed by 4 bases and 0 bases, with 10 bases remaining between them. CDR3 length: 15 amino acids. The CDR3: CASSPLGLAKNIQYF. For the CDR3, the DNA is TGCGCCAGCAGCCCCCTTGGGCTAGCCAAAAACATTCAGTACTTC.

The genes are TRBV30 and TRBJ2-7; TRBD1 matches at 11 bases. Germline loops: CDR1 GTSNPN, CDR2 SVGIG (reference sequence). CDR3 length equals 15 residues. V trimming: 5 bases; J trimming: 3 bases; junction bases outside the gene matches: 9. CDR3 protein: CAWGTGQGGIYEQYF. The CDR3 nucleotides read TGTGCCTGGGGTACGGGACAGGGGGGGATCTACGAGCAGTACTTC.

The chain uses TRBV7-9 and TRBJ2-7; 10 bases are a match to TRBD2. In germline, CDR1 is SEHNR, CDR2 FQNEAQ (reference sequence). V trimming: 5 bases; J trimming: 2 bases; junction bases outside the gene matches: 9. CDR3 size: 16 residues. CDR3 residues: CASSPPSSGGTYEQYF. The DNA for the CDR3 is TGTGCCAGCAGCCCCCCTTCTAGCGGGGGAACCTACGAGCAGTACTTC.

This chain uses TRBV5-1 with TRBJ2-7; 7 bases map to TRBD1. The CDR3 extends over 14 amino acids. With V trimmed by 2 bases and J by 2 bases, 4 bases remained unmatched. CDR1 SGHRS and CDR2 YFSETQ come from the germline V gene. CDR3 region: CASSFGQVTYEQYF. The DNA of the CDR3 is TGCGCCAGCAGCTTCGGACAGGTTACCTACGAGCAGTACTTC.

This chain connects TRBV6-5 to TRBJ1-3; no reliable D call. Germline assignment: CDR1 MNHEY and CDR2 SVGAGI. Trimming stripped 1 base from V and 3 bases from J, with 10 bases between. This CDR3 is 15 amino acids long. CDR3 in amino acids: CASSYWSGYGNTIYF. Here the CDR3 DNA reads TGTGCCAGCAGTTACTGGTCAGGCTATGGAAACACCATATATTTT.

This chain connects TRBV4-2 to TRBJ2-7, with 8 bases matching TRBD1. Germline V gives CDR1 LGHNA, CDR2 YNFKEQ. V was pared by 4 bases and J by 2 bases, with 13 bases of the junction left unmatched. The CDR3 has 17 amino acids. The CDR3 DNA is TGTGCCAGCAGCCTTAACACCGGACAGGGTGGGGCCTACGAGCAGTACTTC. Its protein is CASSLNTGQGGAYEQYF.

The chain couples TRBV27 to TRBJ2-7, with D possibly matching TRBD1 (7 bases). The CDR3 consists of 14 residues. The V and J ends lost 6 bases and 5 bases respectively, with 17 bases between them. Germline CDR1 is MNHEY and CDR2 is SMNVEV (reference sequence). The CDR3 nucleotides read TGTGCCAGCAGCCCGACAGGGAGGAAAAACGAGCAGTACTTC. Translation gives CASSPTGRKNEQYF.

As concerns this clone: The same CDR3 also results from other DNA sequences found in this sample. The chain links TRBV7-2 to TRBJ2-3; 10 nucleotides align to TRBD2. This CDR3 spans 18 amino acids. Germline CDR1 reads SGHTA; CDR2 reads FQGNSA. With 0 bases clipped from V and 3 bases from J, the junction kept 9 bases outside the gene matches. For the CDR3, the DNA is TGTGCCAGCAGCTTAGCGAGGCTAGCGGGAGAGGTGACAGATACGCAGTATTTT. As protein: CASSLARLAGEVTDTQYF. Complete variable domain (other parts from reference TRBV7-2 and TRBJ2-3): GAGVSQSPSNKVTEKGKDVELRCDPISGHTALYWYRQSLGQGLEFLIYFQGNSAPDKSGLPSDRFSAERTGGSVSTLTIQRTQQEDSAVYLCASSLARLAGEVTDTQYFGPGTRLTVL.

This chain links TRBV7-8 with TRBJ2-7, with D unresolved. The CDR3 runs 12 residues. CDR1 is SGHVS and CDR2 is FQNEAQ in the germline V gene. V was pared by 5 bases and J by 6 bases, with 11 bases between. CDR3 bases: TGTGCCAGCAGCCCGAGCCCCGGCGAGCAGTACTTC. This codes for CASSPSPGEQYF.

The V call is TRBV6-5, the J call TRBJ1-3; the D gene is possibly TRBD1 (5 bases). Germline values: CDR1 MNHEY, CDR2 SVGAGI. The CDR3 has 16 residues. Deletions cut 3 bases from V and 0 bases from J, with 12 bases between. CDR3 sequence reads: CASSYGATVSGNTIYF. The CDR3 bases are TGTGCCAGCAGTTATGGGGCCACCGTCTCTGGAAACACCATATATTTT.

This chain connects TRBV7-2 to TRBJ1-1; weak D call: TRBD1 (6 bases). The CDR3 covers 13 residues. In germline, CDR1 is SGHTA, CDR2 FQGNSA. The V end was cut by 11 bases, the J end by 5 bases, with 18 bases between. The CDR3 nucleotides are TGTGCCGCAGGGCAACAGGGTCATACTGAAGCTTTCTTT. Translation gives CAAGQQGHTEAFF.

In this sample, this clone turned up a few times. The chain uses TRBV6-5 and TRBJ2-7; possible D gene TRBD2, 5 bases. This CDR3 has 13 residues. Trimming pared 5 bases from V and 1 base from J, leaving 9 bases between. Germline-derived CDR1 and CDR2 are MNHEY and SVGAGI. The CDR3 DNA is TGTGCCAGCAGTCCGTGGACTTCCTACGAGCAGTACTTC. Encoded protein: CASSPWTSYEQYF.

A single count supports this clone. The chain couples TRBV4-1 to TRBJ1-2, with 12 positions matching TRBD1. V was clipped by 4 bases and J by 3 bases; unmatched bases: 3. The CDR3 contains 15 residues. Germline V lookup: CDR1 MGHRA, CDR2 YSYEKL. The CDR3 protein is CASSLGQGAYYGYTF. CDR3 DNA sequence: TGCGCCAGCAGCCTGGGACAGGGGGCGTACTATGGCTACACCTTC.